This T cell receptor (beta chain) was obtained from a study of cytomegalovirus exposure and HLA in healthy donors. The study, taken as a whole, reports: Apart from CMV serostatus, no immune exposure information was available.

PCR primers comprised 60 Vbeta and 13 Jbeta primers. The repertoire was sequenced with immunoSEQ multiplex PCR; TCRdb's copy has only in-frame clones and lacks some. The sample includes roughly 150,000 clones, roughly four fifths of them seen just once. This CDR3 is built from 14 residues. Trimming shortened V by 2 bases and J by 2 bases, and 9 bases separated the two germline ends. Germline assignment: CDR1 MDHEN and CDR2 SYDVKM. A word on this clone: Its antigen is unknown.

The receptor's source is a man aged 45 to 65 in good health and CMV-seropositive. Sequenced sample: PBMCs. V and J are TRBV28 and TRBJ1-2, with a weak D call TRBD1 (5 bases). In nucleotides, the CDR3 is TGTGCCAGCAGTTTAGTACAGGAGAACTATGGCTACACCTTC. Protein: CASSLVQENYGYTF.